The 18 T cell receptor beta chains listed next were all sequenced from one sample in a study of T cells in localized non-small cell lung cancer. Only in-frame clones appear in the TCRdb table, and some are missing; sequencing was by immunoSEQ multiplex PCR. The sample includes around 43,000 clones, roughly 86% seen only once; the top ten take about 4%. The sample in question was peripheral blood, obtained before any cancer treatment. The source of these receptors is a man aged 18-55 years with stage I lung adenocarcinoma.

The CDR3 protein is CASSSHSDTGGFETQYF. CDR3 DNA: TGTGCCAGCAGCTCCCATTCTGACACCGGTGGGTTCGAGACCCAGTACTTC. The V and J genes are TRBV7-8 and TRBJ2-5; D ambiguous. The CDR3 runs to 17 residues. V was clipped by 4 bases and J by 5 bases, with 23 bases between them. Germline lookup yields CDR1 SGHVS and CDR2 FQNEAQ.

The rearrangement joins TRBV6-5 to TRBJ1-2; D call uncertain. Trimming removed 4 bases from V and 8 bases from J, with 14 bases in between. Looked up from germline, CDR1 is MNHEY and CDR2 is SVGAGI. This CDR3 is 13 amino acids long. This chain's CDR3 is CASSSPDTWGYTF. CDR3 in DNA: TGTGCCAGCAGTTCCCCAGACACATGGGGCTACACCTTC.

The rearrangement links TRBV5-4 to TRBJ1-2; D is perhaps TRBD1 (5 bases). The CDR3 spans 16 residues. Germline-derived CDR1 and CDR2 are SGHNT and YYREEE (reference sequence). Deletions cut 0 bases from V and 4 bases from J, with 16 bases between. The CDR3 nucleotides are TGTGCCAGCAGCTTGGAGTCCGGGACGGCAGTCTATGGCTACACCTTC. Protein: CASSLESGTAVYGYTF.

This clone has more than one count but fewer than ten. The V gene is TRBV5-1, the J gene TRBJ1-2, with no clear D. CDR3 length: 14 residues. Trimming pared 7 bases from V and 0 bases from J, leaving 13 bases between. Germline V CDR1 and CDR2: SGHRS, YFSETQ. Here the CDR3 DNA reads TGCGCCAGCCGGGTAAACACTGCTAACTATGGCTACACCTTC. Protein product: CASRVNTANYGYTF.

This chain connects TRBV5-5 to TRBJ1-2; 12 nucleotides align to TRBD1. With V trimmed by 4 bases and J by 6 bases, 7 bases remained unmatched. The CDR3 is 15 amino acids. Germline-derived CDR1 and CDR2 are SGHKS and YYEKEE (reference sequence). The CDR3 loop reads CASSPGTGGADGYTF. CDR3 coding DNA: TGTGCCAGCAGCCCCGGGACAGGGGGCGCGGATGGCTACACCTTC.

The chain employs TRBV30 and TRBJ2-1, with D maybe TRBD2 (6 bases). This CDR3 has 12 amino acids. V dropped 2 bases and J dropped 10 bases, with 12 bases sitting between them. Germline loops: CDR1 GTSNPN, CDR2 SVGIG (reference sequence). The CDR3 region is CAWSPVAGEQFF. The CDR3 nucleotides are TGTGCCTGGAGTCCGGTGGCGGGGGAGCAGTTCTTC.

This chain uses TRBV5-1 with TRBJ2-3; 14 bases map to TRBD2. This CDR3 has 17 amino acids. CDR1 and CDR2 from the germline V gene are SGHRS and YFSETQ. Unmatched junction bases numbered 3, after V lost 0 bases and J lost 3 bases. The CDR3 DNA is TGCGCCAGCAGCTTGGGGACTAGCGGGGGGCGGACAGATACGCAGTATTTT. Its translation is CASSLGTSGGRTDTQYF.

The rearrangement joins TRBV20-1 to TRBJ1-3; D is unclear. Trimming stripped 3 bases from V and 2 bases from J, with 2 bases between. Germline-derived CDR1 and CDR2 are DFQATT and SNEGSKA (reference sequence). The CDR3 consists of 11 residues. DNA for the CDR3: TGCAGTGCTAGGACTGGAAACACCATATATTTT. It is translated as CSARTGNTIYF.

Regarding this clone: The same CDR3 can be traced to other DNA sequences in this sample. J is TRBJ2-7 and V is TRBV6-5; a weak D match, TRBD1 (6 bases). V was clipped by 5 bases and J by 1 base, with 12 bases between them. Germline loops: CDR1 MNHEY, CDR2 SVGAGI. This CDR3 has 14 residues. CDR3 loop: CASSPRTESYEQYF. Written as DNA, the CDR3 is TGTGCCAGCAGTCCCCGGACAGAGTCCTACGAGCAGTACTTC.

The rearrangement links TRBV5-1 to TRBJ2-7; TRBD2 matches 8 bases. Germline V gene sequence: CDR1 SGHRS, CDR2 YFSETQ. The CDR3 length is 16 residues. V lost 4 bases to trimming and J lost 0 bases; unmatched junction nucleotides: 9. DNA of the CDR3: TGCGCCAGCAGCCCTATACTAGCGGCGATCTCCTACGAGCAGTACTTC. Translation gives CASSPILAAISYEQYF.

The chain combines TRBV4-3 with TRBJ2-3; perhaps TRBD1 as D (6 bases). CDR1 and CDR2 from the germline V gene are LGHNA and YSLEER. Trimming removed 5 bases from V and 5 bases from J, with 20 bases in between. CDR3 length equals 16 residues. CDR3 residues: CASSKWELQGKDTQYF. CDR3 nucleotides: TGCGCCAGCAGCAAATGGGAGTTGCAGGGGAAAGATACGCAGTATTTT.

The chain recombines TRBV4-3 with TRBJ1-2, with D possibly being TRBD1 (5 bases). CDR3 length: 15 residues. CDR1 is LGHNA, CDR2 YSLEER, per germline. V lost 1 base, J lost 8 bases, and 17 bases lay in between. The CDR3 sequence is CASSQGESRVSGYTF. The CDR3 DNA follows: TGCGCCAGCAGCCAAGGGGAGAGCAGGGTCTCCGGCTACACCTTC.

This chain uses TRBV6-1 with TRBJ2-1; D perhaps matches TRBD2 (6 bases). V lost 3 bases to trimming and J lost 3 bases, with 9 bases between them. The CDR3 spans 14 residues. CDR1 is MNHNS, CDR2 SASEGT, per germline. CDR3 nucleotide sequence: TGTGCCAGCAGTGAGGGACTGGACTACAATGAGCAGTTCTTC. Its protein product is CASSEGLDYNEQFF.

The chain recombines TRBV19 with TRBJ1-5, with TRBD1 matching 7 bases. There are 15 residues in the CDR3. The V gene end was trimmed by 1 base and the J gene end by 4 bases; junction bases not matched to a gene: 4. Germline CDR1 is LNHDA and CDR2 is SQIVND (reference sequence). CDR3 residues: CASSIGQGVNQPQHF. In DNA form, the CDR3 reads TGTGCCAGTAGTATAGGGCAGGGGGTGAATCAGCCCCAGCATTTT.

The CDR3 sequence: CASKTSGGYEQYF. The CDR3 DNA reads TGTGCCAGCAAAACTAGCGGGGGATACGAGCAGTACTTC. The chain has TRBV6-6 and TRBJ2-7, with 11 bases fitting TRBD2. The CDR3 sequence is 13 residues long. Trimming removed 7 bases from V and 4 bases from J; junction bases left unmatched: 3. CDR1 is MNHNY, CDR2 SVGAGI, per germline (reference sequence).

The chain recombines TRBV6-6 with TRBJ1-3; 7 bases fit TRBD1. The CDR3 length is 15 residues. V lost 8 bases, J lost 3 bases, and 10 bases stayed unmatched. CDR1 and CDR2 from the germline V gene are MNHNY and SVGAGI (reference sequence). The CDR3 is CASGDSKQFGNTIYF. The CDR3 bases are TGTGCCAGCGGGGACAGTAAACAGTTTGGAAACACCATATATTTT.

The rearrangement uses TRBV29-1 and TRBJ2-7, with 8 positions matching TRBD1. Per the germline V gene, CDR1 is SQVTM and CDR2 is ANQGSEA. V shed 4 bases and J 3 bases; nucleotides not matched to a gene: 11. This CDR3 comprises 15 residues. CDR3 nucleotide sequence: TGCAGCGTTGTGACCCGGGCAGGGGGCCGCTACGAGCAGTACTTC. This sequence encodes CSVVTRAGGRYEQYF.

The J gene is TRBJ2-1, the V gene TRBV6-1, with TRBD2 matching 8 bases. The CDR3 contains 16 residues. Germline CDR1 is MNHNS and CDR2 is SASEGT. V gave up 1 base and J gave up 4 bases; unmatched junction bases: 6. CDR3 DNA: TGTGCCAGCAGTGAAGTTCTAGCGGGTGAATACAATGAGCAGTTCTTC. Protein: CASSEVLAGEYNEQFF.